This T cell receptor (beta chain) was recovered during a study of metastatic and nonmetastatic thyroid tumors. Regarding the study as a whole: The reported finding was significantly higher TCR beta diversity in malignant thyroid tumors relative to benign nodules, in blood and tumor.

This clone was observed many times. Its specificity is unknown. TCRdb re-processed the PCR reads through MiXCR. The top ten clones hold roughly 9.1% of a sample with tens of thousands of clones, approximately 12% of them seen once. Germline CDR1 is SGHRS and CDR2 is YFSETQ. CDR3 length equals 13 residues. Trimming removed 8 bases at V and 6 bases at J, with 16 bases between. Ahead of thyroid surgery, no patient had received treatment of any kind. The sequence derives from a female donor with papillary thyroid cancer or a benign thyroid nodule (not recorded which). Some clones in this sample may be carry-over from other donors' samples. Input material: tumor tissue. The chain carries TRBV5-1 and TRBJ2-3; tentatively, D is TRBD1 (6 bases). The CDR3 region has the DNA TGCGCCAGTAAACGGGACACAAGTGATACGCAGTATTTT. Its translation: CASKRDTSDTQYF. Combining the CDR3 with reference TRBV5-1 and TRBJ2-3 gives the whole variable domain KAGVTQTPRYLIKTRGQQVTLSCSPISGHRSVSWYQQTPGQGLQFLFEYFSETQRNKGNFPGRFSGRQFSNSRSEMNVSTLELGDSALYLCASKRDTSDTQYFGPGTRLTVL.